This is a list of T cell receptor beta chains from one sample in a study of shared clonotypes between healthy human individuals. Method: immunoSEQ multiplex PCR; TCRdb's copy keeps in-frame clones and lacks some. The sample has more than 2,000,000 clones, approximately 93% seen once. The sample taken for sequencing was naive CD4+ T cells from PBMCs. The receptors here all came from a young man in good health. Some clones in this sample may be carry-over from other donors' samples. Both conserved end residues are part of each CDR3. A D gene is named only where the DNA matches it firmly. A row's size may be missing; if present it is once, few, many or a size class.

J gene: TRBJ2-1
V gene: TRBV5-1
D gene: .
clone size: .
CDR3 DNA: TGCGCCAGCAGCTTGGTTGCGAATGAATACAATGAGCAGTTCTTC
CDR3 protein: CASSLVANEYNEQFF

J gene: TRBJ2-3
V gene: TRBV7-3
D gene: TRBD1
clone size: once
CDR3 DNA: TGTGCCAGCAGCTCTCGACAGGGCGCAGATACGCAGTATTTT
CDR3 protein: CASSSRQGADTQYF

J gene: TRBJ1-2
V gene: TRBV27
D gene: .
clone size: .
CDR3 DNA: TGTGCCAGCAGTTTAGGCGAGGACTATGGCTACACCTTC
CDR3 protein: CASSLGEDYGYTF

J gene: TRBJ2-3
V gene: TRBV4-3
D gene: .
clone size: .
CDR3 DNA: TGCGCCAGCAGCCAGGGGGTCGATACGCAGTATTTT
CDR3 protein: CASSQGVDTQYF

J gene: TRBJ2-1
V gene: TRBV7-9
D gene: .
clone size: .
CDR3 DNA: TGTGCCAGCAGCCCGATAATGACGGAAACAACAAGGAATGAGCAGTTCTTC
CDR3 protein: CASSPIMTETTRNEQFF

J gene: TRBJ2-3
V gene: TRBV28
D gene: TRBD2
clone size: .
CDR3 DNA: TGTGCCAGCAGTGCTAGCGGGTTTTCAGATACGCAGTATTTT
CDR3 protein: CASSASGFSDTQYF

J gene: TRBJ2-7
V gene: TRBV21-1
D gene: .
clone size: .
CDR3 DNA: TGTGCCAGCAGTTACTACAGGGCCCGTTACTCCTACGAGCAGTACTTC
CDR3 protein: CASSYYRARYSYEQYF

J gene: TRBJ2-5
V gene: TRBV5-1
D gene: .
clone size: .
CDR3 DNA: TGCGCCAGCAGCCACCTCGGGGGCCTGCGTTTGGTATGGGGAGAGACCCAGTACTTC
CDR3 protein: CASSHLGGLRLVWGETQYF

J gene: TRBJ1-1
V gene: TRBV28
D gene: .
clone size: .
CDR3 DNA: TGTGCCAGCAGTGGGTCAGGGAGAACTGAAGCTTTCTTT
CDR3 protein: CASSGSGRTEAFF

J gene: TRBJ1-4
V gene: TRBV25-1
D gene: .
clone size: .
CDR3 DNA: TGTGCCAGCAGGCTTAATGAAAAACTGTTTTTT
CDR3 protein: CASRLNEKLFF

J gene: TRBJ2-2
V gene: TRBV15
D gene: .
clone size: .
CDR3 DNA: TGTGCCACCAGCAGAGATTACCCGGAAATTTGGCAGACGACCGGGGAGCTGTTTTTT
CDR3 protein: CATSRDYPEIWQTTGELFF

J gene: TRBJ2-3
V gene: TRBV28
D gene: .
clone size: .
CDR3 DNA: TGTGCCAGCAGCGAGGGTATAGATACGCAGTATTTT
CDR3 protein: CASSEGIDTQYF

J gene: TRBJ2-7
V gene: TRBV28
D gene: TRBD1
clone size: .
CDR3 DNA: TGTGCCAGCAGCCCCGGGACAGGGAGGTTCTACGAGCAGTACTTC
CDR3 protein: CASSPGTGRFYEQYF

J gene: TRBJ1-1
V gene: TRBV25-1
D gene: .
clone size: .
CDR3 DNA: TGTGCCAGCAGTGTCCGCCTCGACCCTCGGGAACTGAACACTGAAGCTTTCTTT
CDR3 protein: CASSVRLDPRELNTEAFF

J gene: TRBJ1-1
V gene: TRBV18
D gene: .
clone size: .
CDR3 DNA: TGTGCCAGCTCACGGGGGGGGAACACTGAAGCTTTCTTT
CDR3 protein: CASSRGGNTEAFF

J gene: TRBJ2-1
V gene: TRBV15
D gene: .
clone size: .
CDR3 DNA: TGTGCCACCAGCAGAGATTTCGGTTCCTACAATGAGCAGTTCTTC
CDR3 protein: CATSRDFGSYNEQFF

J gene: TRBJ2-1
V gene: TRBV10-3
D gene: TRBD2
clone size: .
CDR3 DNA: TGTGCCATCAGTGGGGAAGGGACTAGCGGATACAATGAGCAGTTCTTC
CDR3 protein: CAISGEGTSGYNEQFF

J gene: TRBJ2-5
V gene: TRBV5-1
D gene: TRBD2
clone size: .
CDR3 DNA: TGCGCCAGCAGCTTGGCCCTAGCGGGAGAGGTGGAGACCCAGTACTTC
CDR3 protein: CASSLALAGEVETQYF